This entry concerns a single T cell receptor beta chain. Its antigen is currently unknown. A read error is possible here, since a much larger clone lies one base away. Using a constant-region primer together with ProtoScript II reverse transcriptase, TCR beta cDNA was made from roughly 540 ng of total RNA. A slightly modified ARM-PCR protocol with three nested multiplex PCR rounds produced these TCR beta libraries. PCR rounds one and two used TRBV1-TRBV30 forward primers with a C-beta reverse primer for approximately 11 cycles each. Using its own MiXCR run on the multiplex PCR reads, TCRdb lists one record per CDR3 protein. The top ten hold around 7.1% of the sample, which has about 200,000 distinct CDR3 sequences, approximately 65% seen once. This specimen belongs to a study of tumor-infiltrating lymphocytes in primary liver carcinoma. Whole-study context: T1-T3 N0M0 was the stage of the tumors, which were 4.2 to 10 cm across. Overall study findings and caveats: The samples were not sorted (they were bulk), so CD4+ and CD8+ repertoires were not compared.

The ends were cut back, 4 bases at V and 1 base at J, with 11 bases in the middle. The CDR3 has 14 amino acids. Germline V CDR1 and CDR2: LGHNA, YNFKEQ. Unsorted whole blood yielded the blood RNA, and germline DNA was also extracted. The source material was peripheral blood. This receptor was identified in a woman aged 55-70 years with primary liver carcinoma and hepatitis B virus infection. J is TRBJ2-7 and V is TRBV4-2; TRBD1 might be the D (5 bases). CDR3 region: CASSPGAISYEQYF. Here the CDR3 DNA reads TGTGCCAGCAGCCCTGGGGCTATATCCTACGAGCAGTACTTC.